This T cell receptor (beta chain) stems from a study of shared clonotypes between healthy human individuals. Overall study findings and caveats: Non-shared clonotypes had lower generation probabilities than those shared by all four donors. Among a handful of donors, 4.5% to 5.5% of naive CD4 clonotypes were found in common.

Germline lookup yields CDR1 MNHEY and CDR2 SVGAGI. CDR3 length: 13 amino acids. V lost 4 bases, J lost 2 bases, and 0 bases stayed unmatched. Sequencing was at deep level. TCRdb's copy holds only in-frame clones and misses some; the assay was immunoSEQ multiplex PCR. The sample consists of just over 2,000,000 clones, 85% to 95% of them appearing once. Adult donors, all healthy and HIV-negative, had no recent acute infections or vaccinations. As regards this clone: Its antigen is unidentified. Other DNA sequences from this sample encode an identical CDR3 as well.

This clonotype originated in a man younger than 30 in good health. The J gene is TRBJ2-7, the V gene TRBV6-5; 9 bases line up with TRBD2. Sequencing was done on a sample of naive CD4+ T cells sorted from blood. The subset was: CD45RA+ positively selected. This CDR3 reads CASSLAGAYEQYF. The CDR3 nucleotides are TGTGCCAGCAGTTTAGCGGGAGCCTACGAGCAGTACTTC.